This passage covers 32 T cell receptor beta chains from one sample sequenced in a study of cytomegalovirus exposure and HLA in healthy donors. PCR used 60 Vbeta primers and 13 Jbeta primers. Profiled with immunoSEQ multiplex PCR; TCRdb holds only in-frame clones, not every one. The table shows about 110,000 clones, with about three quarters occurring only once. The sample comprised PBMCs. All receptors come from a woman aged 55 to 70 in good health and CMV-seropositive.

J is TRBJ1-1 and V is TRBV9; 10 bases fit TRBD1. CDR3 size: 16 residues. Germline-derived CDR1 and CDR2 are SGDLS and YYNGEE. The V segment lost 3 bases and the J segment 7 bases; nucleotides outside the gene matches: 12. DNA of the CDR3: TGTGCCAGCAGCGGACAGGGACAGGGGTCCCCTTTTGAAGCTTTCTTT. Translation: CASSGQGQGSPFEAFF.

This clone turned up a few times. This CDR3 reads CASSNGGYDTEAFF. CDR3 in DNA: TGTGCCAGCAGCAATGGGGGGTACGACACTGAAGCTTTCTTT. The V gene is TRBV7-3, the J gene TRBJ1-1, with TRBD1 as a possible D gene (5 bases). Germline CDR1 and CDR2: SGHTA and FQGTGA. V was clipped by 5 bases and J by 3 bases, with 13 bases between them. CDR3 length: 14 amino acids.

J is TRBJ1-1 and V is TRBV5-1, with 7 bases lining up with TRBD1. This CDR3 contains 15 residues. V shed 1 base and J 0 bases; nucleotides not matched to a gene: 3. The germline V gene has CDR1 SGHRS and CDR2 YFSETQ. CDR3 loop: CASSLRGPLNTEAFF. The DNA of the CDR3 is TGCGCCAGCAGCTTGAGGGGGCCGCTGAACACTGAAGCTTTCTTT. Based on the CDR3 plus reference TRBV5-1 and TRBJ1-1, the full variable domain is KAGVTQTPRYLIKTRGQQVTLSCSPISGHRSVSWYQQTPGQGLQFLFEYFSETQRNKGNFPGRFSGRQFSNSRSEMNVSTLELGDSALYLCASSLRGPLNTEAFFGQGTRLTVV.

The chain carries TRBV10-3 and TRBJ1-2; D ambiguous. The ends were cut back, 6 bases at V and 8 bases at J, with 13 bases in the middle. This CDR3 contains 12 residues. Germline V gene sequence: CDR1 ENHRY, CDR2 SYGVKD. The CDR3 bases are TGTGCCATCAGCCGGGAGGGCCAAGGCTACACCTTC. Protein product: CAISREGQGYTF.

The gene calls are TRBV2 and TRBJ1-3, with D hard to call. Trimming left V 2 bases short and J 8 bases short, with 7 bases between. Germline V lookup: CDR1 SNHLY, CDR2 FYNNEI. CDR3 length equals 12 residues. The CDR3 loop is CASSEYGDTIYF. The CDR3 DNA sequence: TGTGCCAGCAGTGAATACGGAGACACCATATATTTT.

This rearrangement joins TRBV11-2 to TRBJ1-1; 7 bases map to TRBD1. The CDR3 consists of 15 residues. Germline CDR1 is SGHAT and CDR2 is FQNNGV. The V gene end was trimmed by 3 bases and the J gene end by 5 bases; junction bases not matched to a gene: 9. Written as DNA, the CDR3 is TGTGCCAGCAGCTTCATAGGGGGCGCGAGTACTGAAGCTTTCTTT. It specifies CASSFIGGASTEAFF.

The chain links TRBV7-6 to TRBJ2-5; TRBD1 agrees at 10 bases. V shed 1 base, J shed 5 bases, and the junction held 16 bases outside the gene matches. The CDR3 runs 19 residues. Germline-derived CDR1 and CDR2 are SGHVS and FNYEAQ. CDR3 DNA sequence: TGTGCCAGCAGCTTAGTTTCTGGGGACAGGGGACTAGGGGGCGAGACCCAGTACTTC. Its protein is CASSLVSGDRGLGGETQYF.

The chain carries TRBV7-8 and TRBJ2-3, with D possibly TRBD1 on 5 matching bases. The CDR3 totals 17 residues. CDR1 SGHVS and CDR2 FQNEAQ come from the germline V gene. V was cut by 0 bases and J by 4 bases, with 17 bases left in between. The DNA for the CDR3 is TGTGCCAGCAGCTTAGCCCATCCTCTCAGGGTCGCAGATACGCAGTATTTT. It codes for CASSLAHPLRVADTQYF.

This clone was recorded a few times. In DNA form, the CDR3 reads TGTGCCAGCAGGGGACTTGCGGGAGCCTACGAGCAGTACTTC. Its translation is CASRGLAGAYEQYF. The chain employs TRBV6-1 and TRBJ2-7; 7 positions agree with TRBD2. J was trimmed by 2 bases and V by 6 bases; bases with no gene match: 7. Germline CDR1 reads MNHNS; CDR2 reads SASEGT. The CDR3 length is 14 residues.

This CDR3 reads CASSIVRDEQFF. The CDR3 DNA sequence: TGTGCCAGCAGTATAGTTCGGGATGAGCAGTTCTTC. The gene calls are TRBV6-1 and TRBJ2-1; no definite D call. There are 12 residues in the CDR3. V lost 5 bases and J lost 8, with 10 bases in between. CDR1 and CDR2 (germline): MNHNS, SASEGT.

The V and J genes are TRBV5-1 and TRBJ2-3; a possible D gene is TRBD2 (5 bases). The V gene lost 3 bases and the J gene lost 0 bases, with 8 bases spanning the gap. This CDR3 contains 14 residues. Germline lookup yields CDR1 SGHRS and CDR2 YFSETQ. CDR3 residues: CASSWTGSTDTQYF. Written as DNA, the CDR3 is TGCGCCAGCAGCTGGACGGGGAGCACAGATACGCAGTATTTT.

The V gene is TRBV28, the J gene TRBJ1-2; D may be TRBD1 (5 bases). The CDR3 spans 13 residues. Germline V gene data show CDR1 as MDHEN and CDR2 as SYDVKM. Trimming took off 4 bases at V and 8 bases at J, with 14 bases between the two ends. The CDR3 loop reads CASSYGGGGGYTF. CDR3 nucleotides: TGTGCCAGCAGTTACGGGGGGGGAGGCGGCTACACCTTC.

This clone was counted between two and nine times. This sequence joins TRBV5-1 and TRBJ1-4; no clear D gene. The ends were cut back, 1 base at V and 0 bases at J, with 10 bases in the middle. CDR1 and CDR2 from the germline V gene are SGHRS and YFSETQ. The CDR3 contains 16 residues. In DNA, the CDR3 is TGCGCCAGCAGCTTGAGAGGGCTCTCAACTAATGAAAAACTGTTTTTT. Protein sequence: CASSLRGLSTNEKLFF. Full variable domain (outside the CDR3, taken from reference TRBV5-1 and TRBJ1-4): KAGVTQTPRYLIKTRGQQVTLSCSPISGHRSVSWYQQTPGQGLQFLFEYFSETQRNKGNFPGRFSGRQFSNSRSEMNVSTLELGDSALYLCASSLRGLSTNEKLFFGSGTQLSVL.

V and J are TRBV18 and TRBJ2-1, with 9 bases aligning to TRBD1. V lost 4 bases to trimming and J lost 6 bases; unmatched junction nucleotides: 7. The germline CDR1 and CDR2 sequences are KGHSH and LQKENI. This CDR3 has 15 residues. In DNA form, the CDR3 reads TGTGCCAGCTCACTTCGGGACAGGGAGGGCAATGAGCAGTTCTTC. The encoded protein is CASSLRDREGNEQFF.

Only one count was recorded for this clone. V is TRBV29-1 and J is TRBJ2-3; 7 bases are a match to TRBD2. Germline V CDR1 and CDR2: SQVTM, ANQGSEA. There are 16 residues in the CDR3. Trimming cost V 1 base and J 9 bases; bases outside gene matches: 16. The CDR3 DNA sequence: TGCAGCGTTGAAGCCCTACGGGGCGGGGGAGTCGTCACGCAGTATTTT. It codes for CSVEALRGGGVVTQYF.

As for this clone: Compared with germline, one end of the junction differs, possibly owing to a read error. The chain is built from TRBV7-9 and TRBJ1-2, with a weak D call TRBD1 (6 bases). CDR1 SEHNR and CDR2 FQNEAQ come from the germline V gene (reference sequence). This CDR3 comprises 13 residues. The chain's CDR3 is CSSSFSQGIGYTF. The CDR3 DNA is TGTTCCAGCAGCTTTAGTCAGGGGATAGGCTACACCTTC.

The CDR3 sequence: CASRSPPGQGSGYTF. The CDR3 DNA is TGTGCCAGCAGGTCACCACCGGGACAGGGAAGCGGCTACACCTTC. This rearrangement joins TRBV27 to TRBJ1-2, with 9 bases that match TRBD1. The CDR3 is made up of 15 amino acids. Germline loops: CDR1 MNHEY, CDR2 SMNVEV (reference sequence). With 6 bases clipped from V and 8 bases from J, the junction kept 13 bases outside the gene matches.

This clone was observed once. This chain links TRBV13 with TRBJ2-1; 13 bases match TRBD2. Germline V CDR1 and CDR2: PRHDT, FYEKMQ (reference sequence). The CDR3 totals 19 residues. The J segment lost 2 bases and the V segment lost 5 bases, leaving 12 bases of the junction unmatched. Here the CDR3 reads CASSRPRGTSGVTYNEQFF. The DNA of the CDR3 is TGTGCCAGCAGCCGGCCCAGAGGGACTAGCGGGGTGACCTACAATGAGCAGTTCTTC.

CDR3 amino acids: CSVEARDRPRGYTF. The DNA for the CDR3 is TGCAGCGTTGAGGCCCGGGACAGGCCGCGTGGCTACACCTTC. This rearrangement joins TRBV29-1 to TRBJ1-2; 8 positions agree with TRBD1. The CDR3 runs 14 residues. Germline V gives CDR1 SQVTM, CDR2 ANQGSEA. V lost 3 bases, J lost 7 bases, and 10 bases stayed unmatched.

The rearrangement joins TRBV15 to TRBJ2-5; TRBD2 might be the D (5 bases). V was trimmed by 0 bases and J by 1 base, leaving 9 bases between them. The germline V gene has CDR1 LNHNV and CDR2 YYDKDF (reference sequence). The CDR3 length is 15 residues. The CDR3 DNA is TGTGCCACCAGCAGAGACCGCGGGTTCCAAGAGACCCAGTACTTC. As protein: CATSRDRGFQETQYF.

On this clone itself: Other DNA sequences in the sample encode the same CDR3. The CDR3: CASSYGGNGYTF. The CDR3 DNA follows: TGTGCCAGCAGTTACGGGGGCAATGGCTACACCTTC. The V and J genes are TRBV6-5 and TRBJ1-2, with D possibly matching TRBD1 (6 bases). The V end was cut by 2 bases, the J end by 6 bases, with 7 bases between. The CDR3 spans 12 residues. Germline assignment: CDR1 MNHEY and CDR2 SVGAGI.

The CDR3 bases are TGTGCCAGTAGTAGGGCAGGGTTTGAGACCCAGTACTTC. This codes for CASSRAGFETQYF. The rearrangement uses TRBV19 and TRBJ2-5; TRBD1 might be the D (5 bases). Trimming shortened V by 4 bases and J by 5 bases, and 11 bases separated the two germline ends. Germline V lookup: CDR1 LNHDA, CDR2 SQIVND (reference sequence). The CDR3 has 13 residues.

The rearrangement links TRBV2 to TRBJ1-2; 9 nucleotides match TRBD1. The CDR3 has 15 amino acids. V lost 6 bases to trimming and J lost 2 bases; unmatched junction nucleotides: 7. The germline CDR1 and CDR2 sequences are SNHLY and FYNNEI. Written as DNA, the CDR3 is TGTGCCAGCAGGACAGACAGGGGGTGGAACTATGGCTACACCTTC. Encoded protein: CASRTDRGWNYGYTF.

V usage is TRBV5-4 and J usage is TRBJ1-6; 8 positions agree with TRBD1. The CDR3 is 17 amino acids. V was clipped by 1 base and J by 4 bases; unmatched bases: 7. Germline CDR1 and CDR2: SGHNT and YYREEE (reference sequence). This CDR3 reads CASSLRGQEAYNSPLHF. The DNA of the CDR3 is TGTGCCAGCAGCTTGAGGGGACAGGAGGCATATAATTCACCCCTCCACTTT.

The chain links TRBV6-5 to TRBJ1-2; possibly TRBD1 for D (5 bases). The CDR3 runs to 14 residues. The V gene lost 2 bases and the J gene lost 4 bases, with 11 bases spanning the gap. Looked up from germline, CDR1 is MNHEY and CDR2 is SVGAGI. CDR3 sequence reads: CASSYRRGSYGYTF. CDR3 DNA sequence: TGTGCCAGCAGTTACCGTCGGGGGAGCTATGGCTACACCTTC.

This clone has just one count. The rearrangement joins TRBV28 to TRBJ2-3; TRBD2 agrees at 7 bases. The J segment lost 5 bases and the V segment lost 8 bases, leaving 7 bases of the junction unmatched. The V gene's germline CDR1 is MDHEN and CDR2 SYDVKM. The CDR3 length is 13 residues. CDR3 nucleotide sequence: TGTGCCAGCGGGGGGGGGAGAAGAGATACGCAGTATTTT. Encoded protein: CASGGGRRDTQYF.

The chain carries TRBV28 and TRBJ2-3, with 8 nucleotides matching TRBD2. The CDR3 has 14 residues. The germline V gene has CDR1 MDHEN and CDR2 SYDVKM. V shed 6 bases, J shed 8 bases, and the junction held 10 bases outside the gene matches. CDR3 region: CASSPGLAGGTQYF. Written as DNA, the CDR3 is TGTGCCAGCAGCCCAGGACTAGCTGGAGGTACGCAGTATTTT.

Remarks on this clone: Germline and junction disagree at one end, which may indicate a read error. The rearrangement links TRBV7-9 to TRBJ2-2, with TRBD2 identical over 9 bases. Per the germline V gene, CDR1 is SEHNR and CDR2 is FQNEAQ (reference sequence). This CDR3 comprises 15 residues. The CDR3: CSSSFGGRGPGELFF. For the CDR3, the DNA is TGTTCCAGCAGCTTTGGCGGGAGGGGTCCCGGGGAGCTGTTTTTT.

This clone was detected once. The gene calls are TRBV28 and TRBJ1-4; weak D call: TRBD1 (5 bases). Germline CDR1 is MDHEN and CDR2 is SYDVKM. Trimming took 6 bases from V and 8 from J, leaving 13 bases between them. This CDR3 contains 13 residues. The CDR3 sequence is CASREQGNEKLFF. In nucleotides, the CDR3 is TGTGCCAGCAGGGAGCAGGGAAACGAAAAACTGTTTTTT. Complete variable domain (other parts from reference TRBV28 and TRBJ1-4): DVKVTQSSRYLVKRTGEKVFLECVQDMDHENMFWYRQDPGLGLRLIYFSYDVKMKEKGDIPEGYSVSREKKERFSLILESASTNQTSMYLCASREQGNEKLFFGSGTQLSVL.

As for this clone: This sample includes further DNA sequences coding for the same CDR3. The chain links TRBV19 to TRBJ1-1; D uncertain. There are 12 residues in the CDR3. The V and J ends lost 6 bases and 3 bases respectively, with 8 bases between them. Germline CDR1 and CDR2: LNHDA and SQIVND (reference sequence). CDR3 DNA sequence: TGTGCCAGTAGCCCAGGCTACACTGAAGCTTTCTTT. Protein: CASSPGYTEAFF.

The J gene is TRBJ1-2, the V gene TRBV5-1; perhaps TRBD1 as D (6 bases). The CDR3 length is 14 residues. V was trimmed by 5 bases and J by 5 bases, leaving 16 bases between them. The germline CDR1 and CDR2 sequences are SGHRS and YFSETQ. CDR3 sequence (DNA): TGCGCCAGCAGTTCCCGAGGCAGGGGTTATGGCTACACCTTC. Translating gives CASSSRGRGYGYTF.

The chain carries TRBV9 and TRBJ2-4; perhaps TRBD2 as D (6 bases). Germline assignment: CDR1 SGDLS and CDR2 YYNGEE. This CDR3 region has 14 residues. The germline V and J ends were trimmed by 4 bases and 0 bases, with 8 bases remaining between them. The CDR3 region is CASSRGLAKNIQYF. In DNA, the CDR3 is TGTGCCAGCAGCAGGGGACTAGCCAAAAACATTCAGTACTTC. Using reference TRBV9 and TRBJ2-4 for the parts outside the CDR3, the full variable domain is DSGVTQTPKHLITATGQRVTLRCSPRSGDLSVYWYQQSLDQGLQFLIQYYNGEERAKGNILERFSAQQFPDLHSELNLSSLELGDSALYFCASSRGLAKNIQYFGAGTRLSVL.